This is a list of T cell receptor beta chains from one sample in a study of cytomegalovirus exposure and HLA in healthy donors. Libraries were prepared by immunoSEQ multiplex PCR; TCRdb keeps only in-frame clonotypes and omits some of them. This sample has some 150,000 clones, with around 84% found just once. Sequencing was performed on PBMCs. These receptors originate from a woman aged 18 to 35 in good health and CMV-seronegative. The CDR3 runs from the conserved cysteine through the conserved F or W. A D gene is named only where the DNA matches it firmly. Clone size is shown for a subset of rows, as once, few, many or a class of expanded clone.

V,D,J,size,DNA,CDR3
TRBV6-6,.,TRBJ1-6,.,TGTGCCAGCAGTTACCCCACCCGTCAGGCCCTCCACTTT,CASSYPTRQALHF
TRBV28,TRBD1,TRBJ1-2,few,TGTGCCAGCAGTTCCCCGACAGGGGGCGACTATGGCTACACCTTC,CASSSPTGGDYGYTF
TRBV5-1,.,TRBJ2-3,.,TGCGCCAGCAGCTTGTGGGGAACAGGAGATACGCAGTATTTT,CASSLWGTGDTQYF
TRBV7-8,TRBD1,TRBJ2-7,.,TGTGCCAGCAGCTTACCCGTAGCCGGGACAGCTGACGAGCAGTACTTC,CASSLPVAGTADEQYF
TRBV2,.,TRBJ2-5,.,TGTGCCAGCATCCGGACTTATCAAGAGACCCAGTACTTC,CASIRTYQETQYF
TRBV10-3,TRBD1,TRBJ2-7,.,TGTGCCATCAGTGAGTCGGGGACAGGGGCCTACGAGCAGTACTTC,CAISESGTGAYEQYF
TRBV6-1,.,TRBJ1-3,few,TGTGCCAGCAACGCGATTCCAAACTCTGGAAACACCATATATTTT,CASNAIPNSGNTIYF
TRBV7-9,.,TRBJ1-2,few,TGTGCCAGCAGGCGTGAAGGGGATCGAACGCGAGGCTACACCTTC,CASRREGDRTRGYTF
TRBV30,TRBD2,TRBJ2-1,.,TGTGCCTGGAGTGTACTAGCGGGAGTGGGGTACAATGAGCAGTTCTTC,CAWSVLAGVGYNEQFF
TRBV13,TRBD1,TRBJ2-6,.,TGTGCCAGCAGCTTTACAGGGGGCTTACCTGGGGCCAACGTCCTGACTTTC,CASSFTGGLPGANVLTF
TRBV28,.,TRBJ2-3,.,TGTGCCAGCAGTCAACCGTCCGGTACGCAGTATTTT,CASSQPSGTQYF
TRBV4-1,TRBD1,TRBJ1-5,.,TGCGCCAGCAGCCCCGAACTTTACCGGGACAGCTTTAGCAATCAGCCCCAGCATTTT,CASSPELYRDSFSNQPQHF
TRBV5-8,TRBD1,TRBJ2-7,.,TGTGCCAGCAGATCGACAGGGGGAATCTACGAGCAGTACTTC,CASRSTGGIYEQYF
TRBV10-3,.,TRBJ1-5,.,TGTGCCACCCAGCGGGGGATTGAGATGTATCAGCCCCAGCATTTT,CATQRGIEMYQPQHF
TRBV6-1,TRBD1,TRBJ1-6,.,TGTGCCAGCAGTGCCGGGACAGGAGGGTCACCCCTCCACTTT,CASSAGTGGSPLHF
TRBV5-4,.,TRBJ1-1,.,TGTGCCAGCAGCCGCCAGGGGTCGAAGAACACTGAAGCTTTCTTT,CASSRQGSKNTEAFF
TRBV7-2,.,TRBJ2-5,.,TGTGCCAGCAGCTCCTCTAAGCAAGAGACCCAGTACTTC,CASSSSKQETQYF
TRBV30,TRBD1,TRBJ1-3,.,TGTGCCTGGAACAGGGGGTGGTCTGGAAACACCATATATTTT,CAWNRGWSGNTIYF
TRBV5-6,.,TRBJ1-5,few,TGTGCCAGCAGCTTCGGGGGAACCGGTCAGCCCCAGCATTTT,CASSFGGTGQPQHF
TRBV7-2,.,TRBJ1-6,.,TGTGCCAGCAGCTTAAACCCGGGTTCACCCCTCCACTTT,CASSLNPGSPLHF
TRBV5-4,.,TRBJ1-1,.,TGTGCCAGCAGCTTGCGGGGGGTGCACACTGAAGCTTTCTTT,CASSLRGVHTEAFF
TRBV11-3,.,TRBJ2-1,.,TGTGCCAGCGGCTCCAGTCGGGGTGAGCAGTTCTTC,CASGSSRGEQFF
TRBV6-5,TRBD1,TRBJ2-2,few,TGTGCCAGCAGTCGACAGGGCAGGGAGCTGTTTTTT,CASSRQGRELFF
TRBV7-9,TRBD2,TRBJ2-1,.,TGTGCCAGCAGCTCAATGGGGCGGGAGGCCGAGTACGGGCAGTTCTTC,CASSSMGREAEYGQFF
TRBV28,TRBD1,TRBJ2-3,.,TGTGCCAGCAGTCCCCCCGGGACAGGGTATACGCAGTATTTT,CASSPPGTGYTQYF
TRBV6-5,.,TRBJ1-1,.,TGTGCCAGCAGTTACACGGGGGACTCTGAAGCTTTCTTT,CASSYTGDSEAFF
TRBV28,.,TRBJ1-4,.,TGTGCCAGCAGTTTAGTGCCGGGGTTAAATGAAAAACTGTTTTTT,CASSLVPGLNEKLFF
TRBV19,.,TRBJ2-2,.,TGTGCCAGTACTGACACCCCGGAGGGCACCGGGGAGCTGTTTTTT,CASTDTPEGTGELFF
TRBV6-5,.,TRBJ2-7,.,TGTGCCACCGTACAATGGCGGATTCTCTCCTACGAGCAGTACTTC,CATVQWRILSYEQYF
TRBV4-2,TRBD1,TRBJ1-6,few,TGTGCCAGCAGCCCGCGGGACAGGGAGCAATATTCACCCCTCCACTTT,CASSPRDREQYSPLHF
TRBV6-5,.,TRBJ2-7,once,TGTGCCAGCAGTTACTCGGTAGGGGGCGAGCAGTACTTC,CASSYSVGGEQYF
TRBV28,.,TRBJ1-4,.,TGTGCCAGCAGCCCCATAGGGGCCGGAGATGAAAAACTGTTTTTT,CASSPIGAGDEKLFF
TRBV6-5,.,TRBJ1-2,.,TGTGCCAGCAGTTACTCATCGATTACAGAACAGGCCGGCTACACCTTC,CASSYSSITEQAGYTF
TRBV2,TRBD1,TRBJ1-6,.,TGTGCCAGCAGTACAACAGGGGCCCCAGATTCACCCCTCCACTTT,CASSTTGAPDSPLHF
TRBV21-1,.,TRBJ2-1,.,TGTGCCAGCAGCAAAGCGGCGGGAGGTCAGGTTGAGCAGTTCTTC,CASSKAAGGQVEQFF
TRBV29-1,TRBD1,TRBJ2-2,once,TGCAGCGTAACCGGGACAGGGGGCACCGGGGAGCTGTTTTTT,CSVTGTGGTGELFF
TRBV6-1,.,TRBJ2-3,.,TGTGCCAGCAGCGGCGGGGGCGCAAACACAGATACGCAGTATTTT,CASSGGGANTDTQYF
TRBV7-8,.,TRBJ2-2,.,TGTGCCAGCAGCTACGCAGGGGTCGGGGAGCTGTTTTTT,CASSYAGVGELFF
TRBV5-4,.,TRBJ1-6,.,TGTGCCAGCAGCTTGAGTTCGGAGCCGCTAAATTCACCCCTCCACTTT,CASSLSSEPLNSPLHF
TRBV6-1,.,TRBJ2-1,.,TGTGCCAGCAGTGGTCTAGCTTCCTCCTACAATGAGCAGTTCTTC,CASSGLASSYNEQFF
TRBV2,TRBD1,TRBJ1-2,.,TGTGCCAGCACCGTCGACAGGGCCTATGGCTACACCTTC,CASTVDRAYGYTF
TRBV6-1,.,TRBJ2-7,few,TGTGCCAGCAGTGAATTGGAGAGCTACGAGCAGTACTTC,CASSELESYEQYF
TRBV18,.,TRBJ1-1,.,TGTGCCAGCTCACCATCCGGGAACACTGAAGCTTTCTTT,CASSPSGNTEAFF
TRBV7-2,.,TRBJ1-2,.,TGTGCCAGCAGCTTAGCGTCAGGGTCCTATGGCTACACCTTC,CASSLASGSYGYTF
TRBV9,TRBD1,TRBJ1-5,once,TGTGCCAGCAGCGCTGGGACAGGGGATCAGCCCCAGCATTTT,CASSAGTGDQPQHF
TRBV19,TRBD2,TRBJ2-5,.,TGTGCCAGTAGTATACTAGCGGGGGGCAGTGTCCAGTACTTC,CASSILAGGSVQYF
TRBV6-5,.,TRBJ1-5,.,TGTGCCAGCAGAGAGGGAGGGAATCAGCCCCAGCATTTT,CASREGGNQPQHF
TRBV27,TRBD1,TRBJ1-2,.,TGTGCCAGCAGGAGGGACAGTGGAAACTATGGCTACACCTTC,CASRRDSGNYGYTF
TRBV6-5,.,TRBJ1-5,.,TGTGCCACGGCGTGGGGCGGCAATCAGCCCCAGCATTTT,CATAWGGNQPQHF
TRBV28,.,TRBJ2-7,.,TGTGCCAGCAGTTTGGGTCTAGTACGTCAGCAGTACTTC,CASSLGLVRQQYF